This TCR beta chain was sequenced in a study of early T cells in non-severe SARS-CoV-2 infection. In the study overall: From unsorted whole blood, bulk RNA was sequenced, and the chains remained unpaired. Study-wide points: In VDJdb matching, anti-spike CD8 responses were favored while private and CD4 specificities went missing.

Molecules of cDNA were individually given unique molecular identifiers that were attached to them. One entry per CDR3 protein results from TCRdb running MiXCR on the 5' RACE reads. Here the sample spans 35,000 to 40,000 distinct CDR3 sequences, 5.8% being singletons. The length of the CDR3 is 14 residues. The V end lost 8 bases, the J end lost 1 base, and 12 bases lay between the germline ends. Germline assignment: CDR1 MNHEY and CDR2 SVGAGI. About this clonotype: Its antigen is unidentified.

V gene TRBV6-5 combines with J gene TRBJ2-1, with no clear D. The specimen sequenced was whole blood. The TCR originated in an adult who was a healthcare worker with PCR-confirmed SARS-CoV-2 infection or an uninfected control (not recorded which). The CDR3 loop is CASGNLGSYNEQFF. CDR3 bases: TGTGCCAGCGGCAATCTGGGGTCCTACAATGAGCAGTTCTTC.